The source of this T cell receptor beta chain is a study of T cells after yellow fever vaccination (dated by TCRdb to between 2017 and 2020). Regarding the study in general: Libraries from fractions with low cell numbers were prepared with the SMART-Seq v4 Ultra Low Input RNA kit. To follow T-cell clones before and after primary and booster YFV17D yellow fever vaccination, bulk TCR alpha and beta repertoires were sequenced over time. Two healthy male donors, one aged 18 to 30 and one aged 30 to 40 years, were included in the cohort. Blood was collected at multiple timepoints before and after primary and secondary immunization, and bulk PBMC replicates and cell subsets were isolated.

As regards this clonotype: Its antigen is still unknown. Within one base of it there is no much larger clone, and no base qualities were kept.

TCRdb names Illumina NovaSeq 6000 as the instrument used. Synthesis of TCR cDNA relied on 5'RACE template switching, a step that introduced a universal primer site along with unique molecular identifiers. Priming of cDNA synthesis was performed from both the TCR alpha and TCR beta constant segments. Libraries were amplified in two PCR steps, with sample barcodes and sequencing adapters added in the second step. Sequencing of libraries was done on Illumina HiSeq 2500 (2x100 bp) or NovaSeq (2x150 bp). The authors processed their data as follows. MIGEC was used to demultiplex reads and collapse the reads into UMI consensus sequences, and MiXCR was used for V(D)J alignment. Clonotypes responding to the vaccine were identified with edgeR on replicate PBMC samples, with the criteria of FDR below 0.01 and a log2 fold change above 5 up to day 15. Bulk clonotypes were assigned CD4 or CD8 identity according to which sequenced CD4 or CD8 repertoire held them at higher abundance. TCRdb reprocessing: public reads trimmed at Q25 with fastp, clones called with MiXCR, in-frame beta chains kept. CDR3 protein sequences are deduplicated, and each keeps its most common genes and DNA. Here the V and J calls rest on TCRdb's processing, not on the authors' analysis. The table for this sample lists 250,000 to 300,000 distinct CDR3 sequences; around 4.9% of them were counted only once. Roughly 3.4% of the sample rests with the top ten.

From the cysteine up to the phenylalanine, the CDR3 has a length of 14 residues. This entry keeps only the CDR3 DNA: 42 bases, framed from base 1. The CDR1 and CDR2 encoded by the germline V gene are LGHNA and YSLEER. The junction shows trimming of 1 base on V and 4 bases on J, plus 9 bases between the germline ends. Study-wide conclusions, independent of this receptor: Compared with the primary T-cell response, the secondary T-cell response was faster but weaker, reaching its peak on day 5 rather than on day 15. A small share of clonotypes occurred in both CD4 and CD8 compartments, likely arising from convergent recombination. FACS-sorted repertoires could contain abundant contaminating clonotypes from the bulk population, so computational filtering was required. Most clones expanded after primary vaccination (96% of CD4 and about 85% of CD8) were re-detected after the booster, suggesting that broad memory maintenance occurred. Because only a couple of donors were included in the study, the extent to which the findings can be generalized is limited.

What the treatment or condition label conveys for this sample: live attenuated yellow fever vaccine strain. PBMCs were isolated from peripheral blood using a standard Ficoll-Paque protocol. CD4 and CD8 T-cell fractions were isolated with Dynabeads CD4 and CD8 positive selection kits. RNA was extracted with TriZol from bulk PBMCs, CD4 and CD8 fractions, and dextramer-positive and dextramer-negative fractions. This TCR was sampled from a man aged 18-30 years who received the YFV17D yellow fever vaccine. Specimen: CD4+ T cells sorted from PBMCs, collected on the day of the yellow fever booster vaccination. Recombination connected TRBV4-3 to TRBJ2-3; the D gene lacks a confident call. The DNA reads as follows: TGCGCCAGCAGCCAAGTCAGCTCTCCAGATACGCAGTATTTT. Its translation is CASSQVSSPDTQYF.